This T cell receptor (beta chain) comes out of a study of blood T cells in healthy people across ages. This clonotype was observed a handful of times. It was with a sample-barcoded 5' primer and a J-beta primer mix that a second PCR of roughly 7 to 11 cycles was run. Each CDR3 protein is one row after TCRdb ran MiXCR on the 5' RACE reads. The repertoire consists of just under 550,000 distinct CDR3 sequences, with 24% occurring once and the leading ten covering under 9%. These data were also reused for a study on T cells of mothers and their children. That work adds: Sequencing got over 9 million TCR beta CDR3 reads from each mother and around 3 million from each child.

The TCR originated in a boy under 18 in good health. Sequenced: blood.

CDR3 sequence reads: CASRPGGSTEAFF. The CDR3 DNA reads TGTGCCAGCAGGCCAGGGGGGTCCACTGAAGCTTTCTTT. The rearrangement links TRBV7-2 to TRBJ1-1; 7 nucleotides match TRBD1. The CDR3 covers 13 residues. V lost 6 bases to trimming and J lost 4 bases; unmatched junction nucleotides: 5. The germline CDR1 and CDR2 sequences are SGHTA and FQGNSA.